These T cell receptor beta chains were read from a single sample in a study of spatial heterogeneity in lung cancer. Each CDR3 protein gets one entry after TCRdb re-called the 5' RACE reads with MiXCR. Seen here are under 5,500 distinct CDR3 sequences, more than 4% observed once, and the top ten hold approximately 9.2%. Material: normal lung tissue next to the tumor, obtained at surgery. Receptor source: a female donor with early-stage non-small cell lung cancer. The CDR3 runs from the conserved cysteine through the conserved F or W. D genes are given only for firm matches. Clone size is given for some rows only: seen once, a few or many times, or a class if the clone is expanded.

J gene	V gene	D gene	clone size	CDR3 DNA	CDR3 protein
TRBJ2-1	TRBV12-3/TRBV12-4	NA	medium-sized	TGTGCCAGCAGTTTCCAGGCGGCGGGATATGAGCAGTTCTTC	CASSFQAAGYEQFF
TRBJ2-6	TRBV6-6	NA	many	TGTGCCAGCAGTCTAAAGGGGCGCTCTGGGGCCAACGTCCTGACTTTC	CASSLKGRSGANVLTF
TRBJ2-7	TRBV20-1	TRBD2	many	TGCAGTGCTAGGGCAGCGGGAGGCCACAGCTCCTACGAGCAGTACTTC	CSARAAGGHSSYEQYF
TRBJ2-7	TRBV10-3	TRBD1	many	TGTGCCATCGGACAGGGGACGCGGGAGCAGTACTTC	CAIGQGTREQYF
TRBJ2-7	TRBV2	NA	few	TGTGCCTCCGCAAGCATTTCCTACGAGCAGTACTTC	CASASISYEQYF
TRBJ2-3	TRBV2	NA	many	TGTGCCAGCAGTACGTACACAGATACGCAGTATTTT	CASSTYTDTQYF
TRBJ2-5	TRBV12-3/TRBV12-4	NA	many	TGTGCCAGCAGTCCCCCCCCCCCAGATAGGGGGACCCAGTACTTC	CASSPPPPDRGTQYF
TRBJ2-1	TRBV29-1	NA	medium-sized	TGCAGCGTTGGCAGCCCTGGCTCCTACAATGAGCAGTTCTTC	CSVGSPGSYNEQFF
TRBJ1-6	TRBV27	TRBD1	NA	TGTGCCAGCAGCCTGACAGGGGCCTCGCGGAATTCACCCCTCCACTTT	CASSLTGASRNSPLHF
TRBJ1-2	TRBV2	NA	few	TGTGCCAGCAGGAGGTTAGAATTTTCTATGGGCTATGGCTACACCTTC	CASRRLEFSMGYGYTF
TRBJ2-5	TRBV16	NA	many	TGTGCCAGCAGCCAATCGAACAGGGAAGAGACCCAGTACTTC	CASSQSNREETQYF
TRBJ2-5	TRBV7-7	NA	many	TGTGCTAGCAGCTTACAAGGGTTTGAGACCCAGTACTTC	CASSLQGFETQYF
TRBJ1-4	TRBV7-6	NA	medium-sized	TGTGCCAGCAGCTTAGGTTCAACAGGGCAGGAAAAACTGTTTTTT	CASSLGSTGQEKLFF
TRBJ2-3	TRBV11-2	NA	NA	TGTGCCAGCAGCCCCACAGGTGTGGATACGCAGTATTTT	CASSPTGVDTQYF
TRBJ2-7	TRBV20-1	NA	many	TGCAATGCTAGTCAGTCCGAAAACGAGCAGTACTTC	CNASQSENEQYF
TRBJ2-2	TRBV5-1	NA	medium-sized	TGCGCCAGCAGCCTGGAGGTGACCGGGGAGCTGTTTTTT	CASSLEVTGELFF
TRBJ1-5	TRBV24-1	NA	medium-sized	TGTGCCACCAGTGATTCGGGTAGGGGGGGTAATCAGCCCCAGCATTTT	CATSDSGRGGNQPQHF
TRBJ1-2	TRBV5-1	NA	medium-sized	TGCGCCAGCAGTATGGGGGTCGGTTATGGCTACACCTTC	CASSMGVGYGYTF
TRBJ2-5	TRBV11-2	NA	many	TGTGCCAGCAGCTCGTTTAACGCCCAGTACTTC	CASSSFNAQYF
TRBJ2-7	TRBV20-1	NA	many	TGCAGTGCAACTAAGACAGGAGACTACGAGCAGTACTTC	CSATKTGDYEQYF
TRBJ1-6	TRBV20-1	TRBD1	many	TGCAGTGCGCCTACCGGGACAGGGTCCTCACCCCTCCACTTT	CSAPTGTGSSPLHF
TRBJ2-1	TRBV30	TRBD2	NA	TGTGCCTCCCAGACAGCGGGGAATGAGCAGTTCTTC	CASQTAGNEQFF
TRBJ2-5	TRBV2	NA	medium-sized	TGTGCCAAACGGACAGAGGAAGAGACCCAGTACTTC	CAKRTEEETQYF
TRBJ2-6	TRBV19	NA	medium-sized	TGTGCCAGTACCCCACAGGGACCTGGGGCCAACGTCCTGACTTTC	CASTPQGPGANVLTF
TRBJ2-7	TRBV20-1	NA	medium-sized	TGCAGTGCTAGAGCCCGTGGCGGAAGGAGCTCCTACGAGCAGTACTTC	CSARARGGRSSYEQYF
TRBJ2-3	TRBV7-2	NA	medium-sized	TGTGCCAGCAGCTTACTTTCTGTCACTGGCCGGGATACGCAGTATTTT	CASSLLSVTGRDTQYF
TRBJ1-5	TRBV7-9	TRBD1	many	TGTGCCAGCAGCTTAGGAGGGACAGGGGGGACCCAGCCCCAGCATTTT	CASSLGGTGGTQPQHF
TRBJ2-3	TRBV11-1	TRBD2	medium-sized	TGTGCCAGCAGCTTTGGGGCTAGCGGGAGCAGCACAGATACGCAGTATTTT	CASSFGASGSSTDTQYF
TRBJ2-7	TRBV5-4	NA	many	TGTGCCAGCAGCTCGGACGGACACGAGCAGTACTTC	CASSSDGHEQYF
TRBJ1-2	TRBV7-9	NA	medium-sized	TGTGCCAGCAAAGAGGAGGCCAACTATGGCTACACCTTC	CASKEEANYGYTF
TRBJ1-5	TRBV7-2	TRBD1	medium-sized	TGTGCCAGCAGCCTAACCGGGACAGATAATCAGCCCCAGCATTTT	CASSLTGTDNQPQHF
TRBJ1-2	TRBV29-1	NA	medium-sized	TGCAGCGCCTCGACACGGATCTATGGCTACACCTTC	CSASTRIYGYTF
TRBJ2-6	TRBV19	NA	medium-sized	TGTGCCAGTAGCCCCCCTGGCTCTGGGGCCAACGTCCTGACTTTC	CASSPPGSGANVLTF
TRBJ1-2	TRBV20-1	NA	medium-sized	TGCAGTGCTAGCGTGACCTTCAACTATGGCTACACCTTC	CSASVTFNYGYTF
TRBJ1-1	TRBV5-6	NA	many	TGTGCCAGCAGCGAAGACGGCGAAGCTTTCTTT	CASSEDGEAFF
TRBJ1-2	TRBV12-3/TRBV12-4	NA	medium-sized	TGTGCCAGCAGTCTGGACCTATCCTATGGCTACACCTTC	CASSLDLSYGYTF
TRBJ2-7	TRBV9	NA	medium-sized	TGTGCCAGCAGCACGAGGAGTTGGACTGTAGCCTACGAGCAGTACTTC	CASSTRSWTVAYEQYF
TRBJ2-7	TRBV29-1	TRBD2	medium-sized	TGCAGCGTTATAGCGGGAGGTCTGATGCACGAGCAGTACTTC	CSVIAGGLMHEQYF
TRBJ1-2	TRBV29-1	NA	medium-sized	TGCAGCGTTGGTGACGGGAACTATGGCTACACCTTC	CSVGDGNYGYTF
TRBJ2-1	TRBV15	TRBD1	many	TGTGCCACCAGCTCAGCGGGACAGGGGCAGTTCTTC	CATSSAGQGQFF
TRBJ2-1	TRBV20-1	TRBD1	many	TGCAGTGCTAGAGATGGGGGACAGACAGCTGATGAGCAGTTCTTC	CSARDGGQTADEQFF
TRBJ1-2	TRBV18	TRBD1	medium-sized	TGTGCCAGCTCACCATCCGGGGGACAGGGAGCTAACTATGGCTACACCTTC	CASSPSGGQGANYGYTF
TRBJ2-3	TRBV14	NA	medium-sized	TGTGCCAGCAGCCAGAGATTGGAGTGGACAGATACGCAGTATTTT	CASSQRLEWTDTQYF
TRBJ1-5	TRBV5-1	TRBD1	large	TGCGCCAGCAGCTTGGGGACAGGGGGTCAGCCCCAGCATTTT	CASSLGTGGQPQHF
TRBJ2-1	TRBV15	TRBD2	medium-sized	TGTGCCACCAGCGTGATCGGGGGGTCTAGCGGGAGGAGCAATGAGCAGTTCTTC	CATSVIGGSSGRSNEQFF
TRBJ1-1	TRBV7-9	NA	many	TGTGCCAGCAGTTACAGTTCTGAAGCTTTCTTT	CASSYSSEAFF
TRBJ2-7	TRBV7-9	TRBD1	large	TGTGCCAGCAGCCCTCCGGTGCAGGGGGACTACGAGCAGTACTTC	CASSPPVQGDYEQYF
TRBJ2-6	TRBV5-1	NA	medium-sized	TGCGCCAGCAGCTTGGCCTTCTCTGGGGCCAACGTCCTGACTTTC	CASSLAFSGANVLTF
TRBJ2-2	TRBV7-3	NA	medium-sized	TGTGCCAGCAGCCCTCAGCCTCTTAACACCGGGGAGCTGTTTTTT	CASSPQPLNTGELFF
TRBJ2-1	TRBV12-3/TRBV12-4	NA	medium-sized	TGTGCCAGCAGTGGTTATGATGAGCAGTTCTTC	CASSGYDEQFF
TRBJ2-7	TRBV19	NA	many	TGTGCCAGTAGTATGTTCTCAGGCTACGAGCAGTACTTC	CASSMFSGYEQYF
TRBJ1-5	TRBV3-1	NA	medium-sized	TGTGCCAGCAGTGAGGGTTATAGCAATCAGCCCCAGCATTTT	CASSEGYSNQPQHF
TRBJ1-1	TRBV30	NA	many	TGTGCCTGGAGACCTGCGACAGGCCAAAGGCGGAACACTGAAGCTTTCTTT	CAWRPATGQRRNTEAFF
TRBJ2-1	TRBV9	NA	NA	TGTGCCAGCAGCGAGATTACTAGCAACAATGAGCAGTTCTTC	CASSEITSNNEQFF
TRBJ1-2	TRBV30	NA	medium-sized	TGTGCCTGGAGGGGTTTCTATGGCTACACCTTC	CAWRGFYGYTF
TRBJ2-3	TRBV20-1	TRBD2	many	TGCAGTGCTTTCTCGGGACTAGCGGGCACAGATACGCAGTATTTT	CSAFSGLAGTDTQYF
TRBJ1-1	TRBV7-3	NA	many	TGTGCCAGCAGTCCCCAGGGAATGAACACTGAAGCTTTCTTT	CASSPQGMNTEAFF
TRBJ2-1	TRBV28	TRBD2	many	TGTGCCAGCAGTTTTACGGTCATTGTGCTGGGGGGGAATGAGCAGTTCTTC	CASSFTVIVLGGNEQFF
TRBJ2-5	TRBV20-1	TRBD2	medium-sized	TGCAGTGCTGGAGTCGGACTAGCGGGAGTCCAAGAGACCCAGTACTTC	CSAGVGLAGVQETQYF
TRBJ2-1	TRBV7-2	TRBD2	many	TGTGCCAGCAGCTTGGTTGGTAGCGGGATTTCCTACAATGAGCAGTTCTTC	CASSLVGSGISYNEQFF